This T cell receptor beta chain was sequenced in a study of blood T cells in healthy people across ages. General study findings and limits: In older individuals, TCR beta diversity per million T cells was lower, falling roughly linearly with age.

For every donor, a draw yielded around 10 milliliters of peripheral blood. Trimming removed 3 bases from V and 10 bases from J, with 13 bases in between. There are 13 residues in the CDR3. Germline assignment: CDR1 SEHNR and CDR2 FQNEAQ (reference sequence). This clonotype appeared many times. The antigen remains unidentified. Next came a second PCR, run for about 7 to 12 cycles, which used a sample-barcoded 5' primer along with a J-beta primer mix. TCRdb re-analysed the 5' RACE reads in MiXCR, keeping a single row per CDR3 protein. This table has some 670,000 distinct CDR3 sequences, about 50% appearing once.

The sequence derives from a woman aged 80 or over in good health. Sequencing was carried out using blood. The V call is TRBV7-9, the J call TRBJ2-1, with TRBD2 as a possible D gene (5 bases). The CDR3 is CASSLIAEREQFF. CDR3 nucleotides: TGTGCCAGCAGCTTGATAGCCGAGCGGGAGCAGTTCTTC.